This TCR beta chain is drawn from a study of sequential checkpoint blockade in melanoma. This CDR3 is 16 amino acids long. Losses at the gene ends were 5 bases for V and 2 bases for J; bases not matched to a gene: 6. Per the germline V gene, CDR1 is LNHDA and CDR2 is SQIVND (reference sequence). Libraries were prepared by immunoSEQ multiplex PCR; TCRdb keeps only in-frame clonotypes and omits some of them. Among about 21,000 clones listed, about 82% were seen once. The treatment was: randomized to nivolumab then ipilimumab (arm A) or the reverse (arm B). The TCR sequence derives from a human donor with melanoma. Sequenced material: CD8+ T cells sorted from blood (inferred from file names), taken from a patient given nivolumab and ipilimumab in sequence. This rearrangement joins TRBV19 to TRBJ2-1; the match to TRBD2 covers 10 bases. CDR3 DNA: TGTGCCAGTAGTCTTCTTAGCGGGGGGCCCTACAATGAGCAGTTCTTC. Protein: CASSLLSGGPYNEQFF.